This TCR beta chain was retrieved from a study of CD8+ T cells in alopecia areata. RNA, once extracted, was reverse transcribed into cDNA for use as the sequencing template. Here immunoSEQ multiplex PCR was the method, and the copy in TCRdb shows in-frame clones only, minus some. The sample lists some 95,000 clones, around 44% seen once, with more than 15% in the top ten. Stated treatment: oral pan-JAK inhibitor, 5-10 mg twice daily. The CDR3 is made up of 15 amino acids. Germline V gene data show CDR1 as LNHNV and CDR2 as YYDKDF (reference sequence). V dropped 0 bases and J dropped 0 bases, with 9 bases sitting between them.

The chain carries TRBV15 and TRBJ2-7; D possibly corresponds to TRBD1 (6 bases). This specimen was CD8+ T cells sorted from blood, taken at week 24, from a patient treated with tofacitinib. This TCR came from a human donor with alopecia areata. CDR3 amino acids: CATSRDGGISYEQYF. CDR3 DNA sequence: TGTGCCACCAGCAGAGATGGGGGCATCTCCTACGAGCAGTACTTC.